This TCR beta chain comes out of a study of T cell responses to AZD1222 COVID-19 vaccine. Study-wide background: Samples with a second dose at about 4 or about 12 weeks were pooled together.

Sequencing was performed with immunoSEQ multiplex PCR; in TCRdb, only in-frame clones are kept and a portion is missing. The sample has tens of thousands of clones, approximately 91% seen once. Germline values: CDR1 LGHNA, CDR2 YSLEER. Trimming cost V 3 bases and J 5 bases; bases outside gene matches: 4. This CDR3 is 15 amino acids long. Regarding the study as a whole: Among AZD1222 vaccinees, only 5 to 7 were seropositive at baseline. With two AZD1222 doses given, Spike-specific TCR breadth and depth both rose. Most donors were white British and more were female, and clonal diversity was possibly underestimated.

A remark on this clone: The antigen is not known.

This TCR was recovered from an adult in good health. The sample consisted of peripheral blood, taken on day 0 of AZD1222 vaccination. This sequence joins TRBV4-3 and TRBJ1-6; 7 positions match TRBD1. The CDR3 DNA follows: TGCGCCAGCAGCCAGGTACAGGGGAATAATTCACCCCTCCACTTT. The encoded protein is CASSQVQGNNSPLHF.